A single sample is the source of the 28 T cell receptor beta chains below, sequenced in a study of control samples from healthy donors and cancer patients. Sequenced by immunoSEQ multiplex PCR; TCRdb stores in-frame clones only, minus some. In the table there are about 80,000 clones, 85% to 90% of which are singletons. Input material: blood. These receptors came from an older woman in good health.

The chain joins TRBV5-1 to TRBJ2-5; D is possibly TRBD1 (6 bases). CDR3 length equals 16 residues. The V end was cut by 4 bases, the J end by 5 bases, with 21 bases between. The V gene's germline CDR1 is SGHRS and CDR2 YFSETQ. The CDR3 DNA reads TGCGCCAGCAGCCGGGGAGCACAGGGCCAGGTGGAGACCCAGTACTTC. Translating it yields CASSRGAQGQVETQYF.

The genes are TRBV7-3 and TRBJ2-1; 9 nucleotides align to TRBD2. Per germline, CDR1 SGHTA and CDR2 FQGTGA. The CDR3 is made up of 14 amino acids. The V and J ends lost 5 bases and 7 bases, in that order; junction bases with no gene match: 6. CDR3 DNA: TGTGCCAGCAGCCTTAGCGGGAGAGGGAATGAGCAGTTCTTC. Translated: CASSLSGRGNEQFF.

The rearrangement joins TRBV6-5 to TRBJ2-3, with TRBD2 matching over 12 bases. The trim removed 3 bases at V and 2 bases at J, leaving 3 bases unmatched. Germline CDR1 MNHEY, CDR2 SVGAGI. There are 16 residues in the CDR3. The chain's CDR3 is CASSYRTSGATDTQYF. CDR3 in DNA: TGTGCCAGCAGTTATCGGACTAGCGGGGCCACAGATACGCAGTATTTT.

The rearrangement joins TRBV4-3 to TRBJ2-3; D is perhaps TRBD2 (7 bases). V lost 4 bases, J lost 9 bases, and 20 bases lay in between. Germline V lookup: CDR1 LGHNA, CDR2 YSLEER. The CDR3 contains 15 residues. CDR3 in amino acids: CASSPLAAGAGTQYF. In nucleotides, the CDR3 is TGCGCCAGCAGCCCGCTGGCGGCGGGGGCCGGGACGCAGTATTTT.

Only a few counts were recorded for this clone. The chain is built from TRBV4-1 and TRBJ1-3; TRBD1 agrees at 7 bases. Germline lookup yields CDR1 MGHRA and CDR2 YSYEKL. The ends lost 4 bases at V and 3 bases at J; junction bases unmatched: 12. CDR3 size: 17 residues. The CDR3 DNA sequence: TGCGCCAGCAGCCTCCTGGGGACAGCAGCCGTTGGAAACACCATATATTTT. It encodes CASSLLGTAAVGNTIYF.

The rearrangement links TRBV30 to TRBJ1-2; TRBD1 might be the D (5 bases). Looked up from germline, CDR1 is GTSNPN and CDR2 is SVGIG (reference sequence). CDR3 size: 13 residues. Trimming left V 5 bases short and J 11 bases short, with 21 bases between. CDR3 amino acids: CAWGGLGKQGYTF. CDR3 bases: TGTGCCTGGGGGGGACTGGGAAAACAAGGGTACACCTTC.

The rearrangement links TRBV12-3 or TRBV12-4 to TRBJ1-3, with D possibly matching TRBD1 (6 bases). Trimming removed 3 bases at V and 11 bases at J, with 14 bases between. This CDR3 has 13 residues. CDR3 sequence reads: CASSFGTGIAIYF. The DNA of the CDR3 is TGTGCCAGCAGTTTTGGCACAGGGATCGCCATATATTTT.

The chain is built from TRBV30 and TRBJ2-5; the D is unclear. The CDR3 is 12 residues long. Germline V gives CDR1 GTSNPN, CDR2 SVGIG (reference sequence). The V gene lost 0 bases and the J gene lost 3 bases, with 5 bases spanning the gap. The CDR3 spells CAWSVQKETQYF. CDR3 DNA sequence: TGTGCCTGGAGTGTACAAAAAGAGACCCAGTACTTC.

This chain uses TRBV3-1 (or the pseudogene TRBV3-2) with TRBJ1-1; 7 bases match TRBD1. J lost 3 bases, V lost 3 bases, and 10 bases had no gene match. Germline V gene lookup returns CDR1 LGHDT and CDR2 YNNKEL (reference sequence). This CDR3 has 16 residues. The CDR3: CASSQFQGVGDTEAFF. CDR3 in DNA: TGTGCCAGCAGCCAGTTCCAGGGGGTGGGGGACACTGAAGCTTTCTTT.

V gene TRBV14 combines with J gene TRBJ1-6; no clear D gene. CDR1 and CDR2 (germline): SGHDN, FVKESK. Trimming cost V 0 bases and J 8 bases, with 11 bases left between them. This CDR3 has 15 amino acids. CDR3 region: CASSQDAFPHSPLHF. Written as DNA, the CDR3 is TGTGCCAGCAGCCAAGATGCATTCCCCCATTCACCCCTCCACTTT.

The chain is built from TRBV4-1 and TRBJ2-3; the match to TRBD2 covers 7 bases. This CDR3 contains 14 residues. Looked up from germline, CDR1 is MGHRA and CDR2 is YSYEKL. After removal of 7 bases from V and 0 bases from J, the junction contained 4 bases not matched to a gene. The CDR3 nucleotides read TGCGCCAGCAAGAGCGGGGCTAGCACAGATACGCAGTATTTT. Residues: CASKSGASTDTQYF.

This clone was seen once. The chain couples TRBV2 to TRBJ1-1; D gene ambiguous. Germline V gene lookup returns CDR1 SNHLY and CDR2 FYNNEI. CDR3 length: 14 amino acids. Trimming removed 4 bases from V and 4 bases from J, with 13 bases in between. The CDR3 DNA reads as TGTGCCAGCAGTGGCTTACAACGGGGCACTGAAGCTTTCTTT. Encoded protein: CASSGLQRGTEAFF.

This clone was recorded only once. The rearrangement uses TRBV28 and TRBJ2-7, with 10 bases identical to TRBD1. Germline CDR1 reads MDHEN; CDR2 reads SYDVKM. V lost 5 bases to trimming and J lost 4 bases; unmatched junction nucleotides: 5. The CDR3 length is 14 residues. The CDR3 coding sequence is TGTGCCAGCAGTCAGGGGGACAGGGGTTACGAGCAGTACTTC. Translation: CASSQGDRGYEQYF.

DNA of the CDR3: TGTGCCTGGAGTGCCGTGTGGGACAGGCGTGCGGCTAATGAAAAACTGTTTTTT. Translating gives CAWSAVWDRRAANEKLFF. V usage is TRBV30 and J usage is TRBJ1-4, with TRBD1 identical over 8 bases. This CDR3 region has 18 residues. The V and J ends lost 1 base and 3 bases, in that order; junction bases with no gene match: 13. Germline CDR1 and CDR2: GTSNPN and SVGIG (reference sequence). The full variable domain, with the rest looked up from reference TRBV30 and TRBJ1-4, is SQTIHQWPATLVQPVGSPLSLECTVEGTSNPNLYWYRQAAGRGLQLLFYSVGIGQISSEVPQNLSASRPQDRQFILSSKKLLLSDSGFYLCAWSAVWDRRAANEKLFFGSGTQLSVL.

V usage is TRBV12-3 or TRBV12-4 and J usage is TRBJ2-5; the D gene is possibly TRBD2 (6 bases). The length of the CDR3 is 13 residues. The germline V and J ends were trimmed by 6 bases and 2 bases, with 10 bases remaining between them. The CDR3 loop reads CASSRDFQETQYF. DNA for the CDR3: TGTGCCAGCAGCCGGGACTTTCAAGAGACCCAGTACTTC.

V usage is TRBV7-6 and J usage is TRBJ1-2, with 9 nucleotides matching TRBD1. CDR3 length: 14 residues. Germline V gene data show CDR1 as SGHVS and CDR2 as FNYEAQ. V shed 4 bases, J shed 8 bases, and the junction held 8 bases outside the gene matches. CDR3 coding DNA: TGTGCCAGCAGCTCTCGACAGACAGGGGGAGGCTACACCTTC. Protein product: CASSSRQTGGGYTF.

This chain links TRBV12-3 or TRBV12-4 with TRBJ1-1, with D possibly TRBD1 on 6 matching bases. Trimming removed 5 bases from V and 10 bases from J, with 11 bases in between. This CDR3 contains 11 residues. As DNA, the CDR3 is TGTGCCAGCAGTCCGGACAGAGCAGCTTTCTTT. Its translation is CASSPDRAAFF.

The chain uses TRBV6-2 or TRBV6-3 and TRBJ2-1; 8 nucleotides line up with TRBD2. Germline-derived CDR1 and CDR2 are MNHEY and SVGEGT. After removal of 6 bases from V and 6 bases from J, the junction contained 4 bases not matched to a gene. The CDR3 contains 13 residues. The CDR3 sequence: CASSQREPNEQFF. Written as DNA, the CDR3 is TGTGCCAGCAGCCAGCGGGAGCCCAATGAGCAGTTCTTC.

The chain joins TRBV28 to TRBJ2-2; unclear D gene. CDR3 size: 12 residues. Between the trimmed V and J ends, which lost 6 bases and 6 bases, there was a span of 8 bases. CDR1 and CDR2 (germline): MDHEN, SYDVKM. The CDR3 here is CASRRVPGELFF. As DNA, the CDR3 is TGTGCCAGCAGAAGGGTCCCCGGGGAGCTGTTTTTT.

The gene calls are TRBV7-9 and TRBJ2-7, with TRBD1 matching over 7 bases. The CDR3 is made up of 16 amino acids. V shed 3 bases, J shed 3 bases, and the junction held 11 bases outside the gene matches. Germline V gene data show CDR1 as SEHNR and CDR2 as FQNEAQ (reference sequence). This CDR3 is CASSFDGDREGYEQYF. In DNA, the CDR3 is TGTGCCAGCAGCTTTGATGGAGACAGGGAAGGCTACGAGCAGTACTTC.

The V and J genes are TRBV6-5 and TRBJ1-2, with a tentative D call TRBD1 (5 bases). V lost 6 bases and J lost 4, with 15 bases in between. The CDR3 is 14 amino acids. CDR1 is MNHEY, CDR2 SVGAGI, per germline. The CDR3 nucleotides are TGTGCCAGCAGCTACAGAGACAGTGGCTATGGCTACACCTTC. Translated: CASSYRDSGYGYTF.

The gene calls are TRBV27 and TRBJ2-4; D is perhaps TRBD2 (5 bases). This CDR3 region has 15 residues. The germline CDR1 and CDR2 sequences are MNHEY and SMNVEV (reference sequence). V lost 4 bases and J 6 bases, leaving 16 bases between the germline ends. The CDR3 loop reads CASSSTGRGLNIQYF. The CDR3 coding sequence is TGTGCCAGCAGTTCCACCGGACGGGGATTAAACATTCAGTACTTC.

This rearrangement joins TRBV13 to TRBJ2-5; D is uncertain. Trimming took 2 bases from V and 9 from J, leaving 13 bases between them. Germline-derived CDR1 and CDR2 are PRHDT and FYEKMQ (reference sequence). The CDR3 has 13 residues. The CDR3 spells CASSLMSPEPQYF. The CDR3 DNA sequence: TGTGCCAGCAGCTTAATGTCTCCGGAACCCCAGTACTTC.

This clone occurred once. CDR3 coding DNA: TGCGCCAGCAGCTTGGCCGGGTTGGGGGCCCAAGAGACCCAGTACTTC. It yields the protein CASSLAGLGAQETQYF. This chain connects TRBV5-1 to TRBJ2-5, with D maybe TRBD1 (6 bases). CDR1 is SGHRS, CDR2 YFSETQ, per germline. The CDR3 totals 16 residues. Trimming left V 0 bases short and J 1 base short, with 13 bases between.

V usage is TRBV11-3 and J usage is TRBJ1-6, with D tentatively TRBD1 (6 bases). Trimming removed 3 bases at V and 4 bases at J, with 16 bases between. The length of the CDR3 is 17 residues. Germline loops: CDR1 SGHNT, CDR2 YENEEA. The CDR3 loop reads CASSFRDTSRYNSPLHF. The DNA for the CDR3 is TGTGCCAGCAGCTTTCGGGACACATCCCGATATAATTCACCCCTCCACTTT.

The chain joins TRBV3-1 (or the pseudogene TRBV3-2) to TRBJ2-2, with unresolved D. The germline V and J ends were trimmed by 1 base and 2 bases, with 17 bases remaining between them. Per the germline V gene, CDR1 is LGHDT and CDR2 is YNNKEL (reference sequence). The CDR3 has 18 amino acids. The CDR3 nucleotides read TGTGCCAGCAGCCAAGCTCCGGGCCGTAGTCCTAACACCGGGGAGCTGTTTTTT. Protein product: CASSQAPGRSPNTGELFF.

The chain carries TRBV7-9 and TRBJ1-6; possibly TRBD1 for D (5 bases). This CDR3 spans 15 amino acids. Germline V gene data show CDR1 as SEHNR and CDR2 as FQNEAQ (reference sequence). V shed 8 bases and J shed 4 bases, with 15 bases lying between them. CDR3 nucleotide sequence: TGTGCCAGCTACCGAGGGGCCTTTTATAATTCACCCCTCCACTTT. Translation: CASYRGAFYNSPLHF. Full variable domain (missing parts from reference TRBV7-9 and TRBJ1-6): DTGVSQNPRHKITKRGQNVTFRCDPISEHNRLYWYRQTLGQGPEFLTYFQNEAQLEKSRLLSDRFSAERPKGSFSTLEIQRTEQGDSAMYLCASYRGAFYNSPLHFGNGTRLTVT.

This clone was seen a handful of times. The gene calls are TRBV5-4 and TRBJ1-1, with 7 bases matching TRBD1. J lost 6 bases, V lost 6 bases, and 8 bases had no gene match. The germline V gene encodes CDR1 SGHNT and CDR2 YYREEE (reference sequence). The CDR3 length is 13 residues. Written as DNA, the CDR3 is TGTGCCAGCACTCAACAGGGGACTTCTGAAGCTTTCTTT. Its translation: CASTQQGTSEAFF.